This is a list of T cell receptor beta chains from one sample in a study of blood T cell repertoires in COVID-19. Sequencing used immunoSEQ multiplex PCR; TCRdb keeps in-frame clones, though not all of them. This table has about 380,000 clones, 85% to 90% appearing once. The specimen sequenced was PBMCs or T cells enriched from blood (not recorded which). These receptors were taken from a woman younger than 30 who had recovered from COVID-19. Each CDR3 is given with its conserved first and last residue. The D gene is left open where the match is weak. Clone size is shown for a subset of rows, as once, few, many or a class of expanded clone.

abundance	v_gene	j_gene	d_gene	CDR3nt	CDR3aa
-	TRBV19	TRBJ2-1	TRBD2	TGTGCCAGTACCCCGAGTCTAGCGGGGGGGCATGAGCAGTTCTTC	CASTPSLAGGHEQFF
-	TRBV5-1	TRBJ2-3	TRBD2	TGCGCCAGCAGCTCCCAGGGACTAGCGGGGTCTCGGGGCCTCCTGGATACGCAGTATTTT	CASSSQGLAGSRGLLDTQYF
-	TRBV11-2	TRBJ2-5	TRBD2	TGTGCCAGCAGCTTAGATGGGGGGAGGGGAGAGACCCAGTACTTC	CASSLDGGRGETQYF
-	TRBV20-1	TRBJ2-5	-	TGCAGTGCTAGTCTCGGCGGTCAAGAGACCCAGTACTTC	CSASLGGQETQYF
-	TRBV7-7	TRBJ2-5	-	TGTGCTAGCAGCTCAACTTCCGGACTCACGTACCAAGAGACCCAGTACTTC	CASSSTSGLTYQETQYF
-	TRBV4-1	TRBJ1-2	-	TGCGCCAGCAGCCAAGTCCCGACAGGACTCTATGGCTACACCTTC	CASSQVPTGLYGYTF
-	TRBV9	TRBJ2-3	TRBD2	TGTGCCAGCAGCGTAGGTCCTAGCGGGGATGATACGCAGTATTTT	CASSVGPSGDDTQYF
-	TRBV6-2/TRBV6-3	TRBJ1-6	-	TGTGCCAGCAGTCTCAGGGGTTCACCCCTCCACTTT	CASSLRGSPLHF
-	TRBV23-1	TRBJ2-7	TRBD1	TGCGCCAGCAGTCAATCTCCCAGGGGGAAAGCCTACGAGCAGTACTTC	CASSQSPRGKAYEQYF
-	TRBV5-1	TRBJ1-2	TRBD1	TGCGCCAGCAGCTTGGAAGGGGGCTCCTATGGCTACACCTTC	CASSLEGGSYGYTF
-	TRBV6-2/TRBV6-3	TRBJ2-3	TRBD1	TGTGCCAGCAGCCGGGACAGGGGGCGCACAGATACGCAGTATTTT	CASSRDRGRTDTQYF
-	TRBV20-1	TRBJ2-1	TRBD1	TGCAGTGCGGTACAGGGGGGTGAGCAGTTCTTC	CSAVQGGEQFF
-	TRBV12-3/TRBV12-4	TRBJ1-6	-	TGTGCCAGCAGCCGTGATTCACCCCTCCACTTT	CASSRDSPLHF
-	TRBV4-2	TRBJ1-6	-	TGTGCCAGCAGCCAAGATCCACAGGGAGGGGGATATAATTCACCCCTCCACTTT	CASSQDPQGGGYNSPLHF
-	TRBV28	TRBJ1-2	-	TGTGCCAGCAGTTTAGTGGCAGGGGATCGGGGCTACACCTTC	CASSLVAGDRGYTF
-	TRBV5-1	TRBJ2-7	TRBD2	TGCGCCAGCAGCGCCTCTAGCGGGGGGGCCGTTACGTACGAGCAGTACTTC	CASSASSGGAVTYEQYF
-	TRBV6-1	TRBJ2-1	TRBD2	TGTGCCAGCAGTGAGTTTCTAGCGGGGGGATACGAGCAGTTCTTC	CASSEFLAGGYEQFF
-	TRBV12-3/TRBV12-4	TRBJ1-3	-	TGTGCCACCGGAACAGGGTTGGGAAACACCATATATTTT	CATGTGLGNTIYF
once	TRBV18	TRBJ1-1	-	TGTGCCAGCTCACCACCGGGAGGGACAAACACTGAAGCTTTCTTT	CASSPPGGTNTEAFF
-	TRBV6-5	TRBJ1-5	-	TGTGCCAGCAGTTACTCGGGAGGGGGGTCACTGCCCCAGCATTTT	CASSYSGGGSLPQHF